These 21 T cell receptor beta chains came from one sample sequenced in a study of shared clonotypes between healthy human individuals. Using immunoSEQ multiplex PCR, the repertoire was profiled, and TCRdb retains in-frame clones only, with some absent. The sample records approximately 100,000 clones, 68% being singletons. The sample consisted of memory CD8+ T cells sorted from blood. Documented subset: CD45RO+ cells pooled with CCR7-negative TemRA cells. The source of these receptors is a young woman in good health.

The genes are TRBV9 and TRBJ2-2; a possible D gene is TRBD2 (6 bases). CDR1 and CDR2 from the germline V gene are SGDLS and YYNGEE. The CDR3 loop spans 15 amino acids. V gave up 3 bases and J gave up 1 base, with 10 bases separating them. CDR3 in DNA: TGTGCCAGCAGCGGCGGGACTTTGAACACCGGGGAGCTGTTTTTT. Protein: CASSGGTLNTGELFF.

V gene TRBV6-1 combines with J gene TRBJ2-7, with unresolved D. Trimming left V 0 bases short and J 2 bases short, with 11 bases between. CDR3 length: 15 amino acids. Germline V gene data show CDR1 as MNHNS and CDR2 as SASEGT. The CDR3 region is CASSEARLGPYEQYF. Written as DNA, the CDR3 is TGTGCCAGCAGTGAAGCAAGGTTAGGGCCCTACGAGCAGTACTTC.

The chain uses TRBV4-1 and TRBJ1-4, with a tentative D call TRBD1 (5 bases). CDR3 length equals 15 residues. Per the germline V gene, CDR1 is MGHRA and CDR2 is YSYEKL. Trimming shortened V by 1 base and J by 3 bases, and 9 bases separated the two germline ends. In DNA, the CDR3 is TGCGCCAGCAGCCAAGGACAGTCTGCTAATGAAAAACTGTTTTTT. Translated, it gives CASSQGQSANEKLFF.

The V gene is TRBV25-1, the J gene TRBJ2-5; 9 bases match TRBD2. V shed 1 base and J 7 bases; nucleotides not matched to a gene: 16. The germline gives CDR1 MGHDK, CDR2 SYGVNS. This CDR3 region has 18 residues. The DNA of the CDR3 is TGTGCCAGCAGTGAATTACAGATTAATGCTAGCGGGATAACGACCCAGTACTTC. It yields the protein CASSELQINASGITTQYF.

The chain links TRBV18 to TRBJ2-7, with 9 bases identical to TRBD1. Germline values: CDR1 KGHSH, CDR2 LQKENI. Losses at the gene ends were 3 bases for V and 1 base for J; bases not matched to a gene: 4. The CDR3 length is 15 residues. The CDR3 region has the DNA TGTGCCAGCTCACCCGAGGACAGGGGATCCTACGAGCAGTACTTC. Encoded protein: CASSPEDRGSYEQYF.

V usage is TRBV28 and J usage is TRBJ1-5, with TRBD1 matching 7 bases. Unmatched junction bases numbered 5, after V lost 6 bases and J lost 3 bases. This CDR3 has 14 residues. The V gene's germline CDR1 is MDHEN and CDR2 SYDVKM. This chain's CDR3 is CASRSGTDNQPQHF. As DNA, the CDR3 is TGTGCCAGCAGATCCGGGACAGACAATCAGCCCCAGCATTTT.

The chain joins TRBV25-1 to TRBJ1-3; 7 bases match TRBD1. The V and J ends lost 6 bases and 0 bases, in that order; junction bases with no gene match: 2. The CDR3 totals 14 residues. The germline gives CDR1 MGHDK, CDR2 SYGVNS. In nucleotides, the CDR3 is TGTGCCAGCAGGGACAGGAACTCTGGAAACACCATATATTTT. This gives the protein CASRDRNSGNTIYF.

This clone has a handful of counts. A much larger clone differs by one base, so this may be a read error. The genes are TRBV11-3 and TRBJ2-6; possible D gene TRBD2, 5 bases. The CDR3 is 18 amino acids. CDR1 and CDR2 (germline): SGHNT, YENEEA. V lost 5 bases, J lost 1 base, and 18 bases lay in between. Written as DNA, the CDR3 is TGTGCCAGCAGCCAAAACAGTCACGGGGAATCTGGGGCCAACGTCCTGACTTTC. It translates to CASSQNSHGESGANVLTF.

This clone was seen ten or more times. The gene calls are TRBV7-2 and TRBJ2-7; TRBD2 matches 10 bases. The CDR3 runs 16 residues. The trim removed 1 base at V and 0 bases at J, leaving 3 bases unmatched. Per the germline V gene, CDR1 is SGHTA and CDR2 is FQGNSA. In nucleotides, the CDR3 is TGTGCCAGCAGCTTAGGACTAGCGGGCGGCTCCTACGAGCAGTACTTC. It encodes CASSLGLAGGSYEQYF.

The V gene is TRBV21-1, the J gene TRBJ2-7; the table's D call TRBD1 went unverified against the DNA. TRBV21-1 is described as a pseudogene. There are 18 residues in the CDR3. The CDR3 loop reads CASSSRDRGLFYRDEQYF. As DNA, the CDR3 is TGTGCCAGCAGCAGCCGGGACAGGGGGCTTTTTTATCGCGACGAGCAGTACTTC.

This clone was seen a few times. The rearrangement links TRBV18 to TRBJ2-5, with D perhaps assigned TRBD1 or TRBD2 (6 bases each). Germline V gene lookup returns CDR1 KGHSH and CDR2 LQKENI. V lost 1 base and J lost 3, with 12 bases in between. The CDR3 runs to 15 residues. In DNA, the CDR3 is TGTGCCAGCTCACCACGTCCGGGGGCGGAAGAGACCCAGTACTTC. The encoded protein is CASSPRPGAEETQYF.

This clone showed up just a few times. The chain is built from TRBV5-1 and TRBJ2-1; no reliable D call. The germline gives CDR1 SGHRS, CDR2 YFSETQ. CDR3 size: 16 residues. Trimming removed 1 base at V and 0 bases at J, with 11 bases between. CDR3 in amino acids: CASSLMGRASYNEQFF. In DNA form, the CDR3 reads TGCGCCAGCAGCTTGATGGGAAGAGCCTCCTACAATGAGCAGTTCTTC. Full variable domain (missing parts from reference TRBV5-1 and TRBJ2-1): KAGVTQTPRYLIKTRGQQVTLSCSPISGHRSVSWYQQTPGQGLQFLFEYFSETQRNKGNFPGRFSGRQFSNSRSEMNVSTLELGDSALYLCASSLMGRASYNEQFFGPGTRLTVL.

This chain connects TRBV7-9 to TRBJ1-3; no clear D. The CDR3 has 14 residues. CDR1 and CDR2 (germline): SEHNR, FQNEAQ (reference sequence). V lost 0 bases and J 0 bases, leaving 3 bases between the germline ends. This CDR3 is CASSLAISGNTIYF. The CDR3 nucleotides read TGTGCCAGCAGCTTAGCTATCTCTGGAAACACCATATATTTT. The variable domain in full, completed from reference TRBV7-9 and TRBJ1-3, reads DTGVSQNPRHKITKRGQNVTFRCDPISEHNRLYWYRQTLGQGPEFLTYFQNEAQLEKSRLLSDRFSAERPKGSFSTLEIQRTEQGDSAMYLCASSLAISGNTIYFGEGSWLTVV.

This chain uses TRBV6-6 with TRBJ2-2; the D call may be TRBD1 or TRBD2 (7 bases each). The ends were cut back, 2 bases at V and 7 bases at J, with 11 bases in the middle. The V gene's germline CDR1 is MNHNY and CDR2 SVGAGI (reference sequence). CDR3 size: 14 residues. The CDR3 here is CASSYVRGGGELFF. The CDR3 nucleotides read TGTGCCAGCAGTTACGTCAGGGGGGGCGGGGAGCTGTTTTTT.

This clone showed up just once. The gene calls are TRBV25-1 and TRBJ1-2, with D perhaps TRBD1 (6 bases). CDR3 size: 14 residues. V lost 4 bases and J 0 bases, leaving 9 bases between the germline ends. Germline values: CDR1 MGHDK, CDR2 SYGVNS. The CDR3 loop reads CASSADSPNYGYTF. CDR3 nucleotide sequence: TGTGCCAGCAGTGCGGACAGTCCTAACTATGGCTACACCTTC.

This clone was seen a few times. This sequence joins TRBV7-2 and TRBJ2-7; D not certain. Germline-derived CDR1 and CDR2 are SGHTA and FQGNSA. The CDR3 contains 14 residues. The germline V and J ends were trimmed by 2 bases and 2 bases, with 10 bases remaining between them. CDR3 nucleotides: TGTGCCAGCAGCTTAATATACACTACCTACGAGCAGTACTTC. Translating gives CASSLIYTTYEQYF.

The chain joins TRBV9 to TRBJ2-1; 9 bases match TRBD2. Germline CDR1 is SGDLS and CDR2 is YYNGEE. V shed 2 bases, J shed 6 bases, and the junction held 3 bases outside the gene matches. The CDR3 has 14 residues. CDR3 DNA: TGTGCCAGCAGCGTCGGACTAGCGAGCAATGAGCAGTTCTTC. It specifies CASSVGLASNEQFF.

This clone was counted many times. At the DNA level, this CDR3 is encoded by other sequences in the same sample as well. The chain is built from TRBV6-1 and TRBJ2-1, with 7 bases identical to TRBD2. Per germline, CDR1 MNHNS and CDR2 SASEGT. The CDR3 runs to 13 residues. V shed 3 bases and J 4 bases; nucleotides not matched to a gene: 0. In DNA form, the CDR3 reads TGTGCCAGCAGTGAGCGGGAGTACAATGAGCAGTTCTTC. Amino acid sequence: CASSEREYNEQFF.

This chain joins TRBV18 and TRBJ2-1, with D maybe TRBD2 (5 bases). CDR3 size: 12 residues. The germline V and J ends were trimmed by 3 bases and 14 bases, with 14 bases remaining between them. Germline-derived CDR1 and CDR2 are KGHSH and LQKENI. CDR3 sequence reads: CASSPGPADKFF. The DNA for the CDR3 is TGTGCCAGCTCACCTGGCCCAGCGGATAAGTTCTTC.

The gene calls are TRBV25-1 and TRBJ2-5; 8 nucleotides line up with TRBD1. The tail of the sequence fits TRBJ2-7 better, so the J call may be wrong. CDR1 is MGHDK, CDR2 SYGVNS, per germline. This CDR3 is 15 amino acids long. CDR3 nucleotides: TGTGCCAGCAGTGAATCAGGACAGGGTACCTACGAGCAGTACTTC. Translation gives CASSESGQGTYEQYF.

This clone was seen a few times. The V gene is TRBV21-1, the J gene TRBJ1-1; TRBD1, the D gene given by the table, was not confirmed from the DNA. TRBV21-1 is a pseudogene. The CDR3 extends over 11 amino acids. For the CDR3, the DNA is TGTGCCAGCACGCAGACAGGTGAAGCTTTCTTT. It is translated as CASTQTGEAFF.